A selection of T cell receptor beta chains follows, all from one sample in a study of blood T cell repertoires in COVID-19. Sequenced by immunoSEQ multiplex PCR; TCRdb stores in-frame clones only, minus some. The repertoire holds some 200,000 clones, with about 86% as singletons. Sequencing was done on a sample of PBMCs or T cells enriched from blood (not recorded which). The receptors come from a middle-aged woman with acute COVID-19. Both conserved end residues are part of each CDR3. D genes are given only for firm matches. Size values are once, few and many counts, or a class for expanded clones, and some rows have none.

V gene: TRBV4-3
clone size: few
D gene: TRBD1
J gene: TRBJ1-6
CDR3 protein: CASSHSGQVNSPLHF
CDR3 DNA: TGCGCCAGCAGCCATTCCGGACAGGTCAATTCACCCCTCCACTTT

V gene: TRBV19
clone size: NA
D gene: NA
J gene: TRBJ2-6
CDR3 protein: CASSRGTAFSGANVLTF
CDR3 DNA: TGTGCCAGTAGCCGCGGGACAGCCTTCTCTGGGGCCAACGTCCTGACTTTC

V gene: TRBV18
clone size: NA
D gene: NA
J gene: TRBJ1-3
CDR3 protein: CASSPRQGDTSGNTIYF
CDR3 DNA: TGTGCCAGCTCACCACGCCAGGGCGATACCTCTGGAAACACCATATATTTT

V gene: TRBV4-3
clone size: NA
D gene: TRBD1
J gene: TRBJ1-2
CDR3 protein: CASSQRAGQGYGYTF
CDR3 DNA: TGCGCCAGCAGCCAGAGGGCGGGACAGGGCTATGGCTACACCTTC

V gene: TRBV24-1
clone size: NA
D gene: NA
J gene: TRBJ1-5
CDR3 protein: CATSDGGPSQPQHF
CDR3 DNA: TGTGCCACCAGTGACGGGGGGCCGAGTCAGCCCCAGCATTTT

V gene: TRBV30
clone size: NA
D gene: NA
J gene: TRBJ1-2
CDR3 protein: CASRGGNGYTF
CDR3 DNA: TGTGCCAGCCGGGGGGGTAATGGCTACACCTTC

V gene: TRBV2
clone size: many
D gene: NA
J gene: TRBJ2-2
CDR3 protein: CASIPTQGNTGELFF
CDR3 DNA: TGTGCCAGCATTCCCACCCAGGGGAACACCGGGGAGCTGTTTTTT

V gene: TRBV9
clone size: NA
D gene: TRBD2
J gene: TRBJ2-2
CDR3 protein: CASSWGLAEANTGELFF
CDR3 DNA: TGTGCCAGCAGCTGGGGACTAGCGGAAGCGAACACCGGGGAGCTGTTTTTT

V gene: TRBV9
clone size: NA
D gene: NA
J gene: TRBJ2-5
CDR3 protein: CASSVGGRVGETQYF
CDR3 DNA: TGTGCCAGCAGCGTGGGAGGCAGGGTAGGGGAGACCCAGTACTTC

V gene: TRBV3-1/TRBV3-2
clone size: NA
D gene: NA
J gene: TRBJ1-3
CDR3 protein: CASSQGRGSGNTIYF
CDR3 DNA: TGTGCCAGCAGCCAGGGGAGGGGTTCTGGAAACACCATATATTTT

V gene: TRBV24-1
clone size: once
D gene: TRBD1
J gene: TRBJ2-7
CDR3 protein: CATSETRGTGRF
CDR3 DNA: TGTGCCACCAGTGAAACCAGGGGGACAGGACGCTTC

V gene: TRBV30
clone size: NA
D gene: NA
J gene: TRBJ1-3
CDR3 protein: CAWSRSRGNTIYF
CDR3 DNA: TGTGCCTGGAGTCGAAGCAGGGGAAACACCATATATTTT

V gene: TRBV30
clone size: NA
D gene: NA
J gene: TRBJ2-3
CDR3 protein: CAWSVFSRDTDTQYF
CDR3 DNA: TGTGCCTGGAGTGTGTTTTCGCGGGATACAGATACGCAGTATTTT

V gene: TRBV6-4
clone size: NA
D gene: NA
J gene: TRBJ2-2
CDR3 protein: CASSAGNTGELFF
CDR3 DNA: TGTGCCAGCAGTGCAGGGAACACCGGGGAGCTGTTTTTT

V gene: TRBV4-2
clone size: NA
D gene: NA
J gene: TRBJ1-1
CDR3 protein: CASSQGTRVTEAFF
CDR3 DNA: TGTGCCAGCAGCCAAGGGACAAGGGTTACTGAAGCTTTCTTT

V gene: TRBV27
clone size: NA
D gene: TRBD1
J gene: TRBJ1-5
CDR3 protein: CASSPGTGPRYQPQHF
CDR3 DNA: TGTGCCAGCAGTCCAGGGACAGGACCCAGGTATCAGCCCCAGCATTTT

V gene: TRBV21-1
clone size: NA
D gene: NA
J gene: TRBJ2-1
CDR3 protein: CASSIQGYNEQFF
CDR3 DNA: TGTGCCAGCAGCATACAGGGTTACAATGAGCAGTTCTTC

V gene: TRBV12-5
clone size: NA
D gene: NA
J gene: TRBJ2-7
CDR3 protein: CASGLRRQGLSYEQYF
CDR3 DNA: TGTGCTAGTGGTTTGCGCCGGCAGGGGCTTTCCTACGAGCAGTACTTC

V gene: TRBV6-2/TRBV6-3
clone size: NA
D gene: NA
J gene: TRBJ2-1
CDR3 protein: CASSFGGQLLDEQFF
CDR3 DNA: TGTGCCAGCAGTTTCGGGGGACAGCTTTTGGATGAGCAGTTCTTC

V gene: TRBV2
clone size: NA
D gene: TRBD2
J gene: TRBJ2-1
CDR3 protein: CASSVLAGGYEQFF
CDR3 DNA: TGTGCCAGCAGTGTACTAGCGGGGGGGTATGAGCAGTTCTTC

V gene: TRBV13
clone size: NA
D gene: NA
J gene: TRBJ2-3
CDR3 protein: CASSSSRDTQYF
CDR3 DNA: TGTGCCAGCAGCTCCTCCCGAGATACGCAGTATTTT

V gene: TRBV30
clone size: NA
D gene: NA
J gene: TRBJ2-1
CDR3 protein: CAWSVGSLSYNEQFF
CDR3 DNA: TGTGCCTGGAGTGTCGGGTCCCTCTCCTACAATGAGCAGTTCTTC

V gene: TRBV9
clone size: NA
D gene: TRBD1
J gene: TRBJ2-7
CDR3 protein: CASSVGTGGGYEQYF
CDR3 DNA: TGTGCCAGCAGCGTAGGTACAGGGGGTGGCTACGAGCAGTACTTC

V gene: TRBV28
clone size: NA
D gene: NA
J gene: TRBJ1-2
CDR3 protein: CASTSPGQFRGYTF
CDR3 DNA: TGTGCCAGCACCTCCCCCGGACAGTTTCGTGGCTACACCTTC

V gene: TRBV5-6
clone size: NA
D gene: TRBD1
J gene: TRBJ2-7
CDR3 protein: CASTNRGQGGYEQYF
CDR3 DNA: TGTGCCAGCACCAATAGAGGACAGGGCGGGTACGAGCAGTACTTC

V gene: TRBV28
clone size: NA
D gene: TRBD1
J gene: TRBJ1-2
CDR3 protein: CASSSDGTGARGYTF
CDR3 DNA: TGTGCCAGCAGTTCCGACGGGACAGGGGCTCGCGGCTACACCTTC

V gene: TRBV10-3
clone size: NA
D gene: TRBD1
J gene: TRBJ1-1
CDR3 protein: CAISATGGPNTEAFF
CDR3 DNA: TGTGCCATCAGTGCGACAGGGGGCCCGAACACTGAAGCTTTCTTT

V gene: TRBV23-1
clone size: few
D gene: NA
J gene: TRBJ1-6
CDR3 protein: CASSQSGLNSPLHF
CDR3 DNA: TGCGCCAGCAGTCAATCGGGACTGAATTCACCCCTCCACTTT

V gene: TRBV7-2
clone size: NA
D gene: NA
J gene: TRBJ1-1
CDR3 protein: CASSPVEGVNTEAFF
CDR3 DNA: TGTGCCAGCAGCCCAGTCGAGGGCGTGAACACTGAAGCTTTCTTT

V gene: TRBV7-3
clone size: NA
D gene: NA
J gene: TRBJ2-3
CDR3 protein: CASSLGGLSTDTQYF
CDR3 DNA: TGTGCCAGCAGCTTAGGCGGCCTGAGCACAGATACGCAGTATTTT

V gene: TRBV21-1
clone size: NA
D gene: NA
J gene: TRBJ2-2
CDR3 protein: CASTEGLALGPGELFF
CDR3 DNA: TGTGCCAGCACCGAGGGACTAGCGTTGGGACCCGGGGAGCTGTTTTTT

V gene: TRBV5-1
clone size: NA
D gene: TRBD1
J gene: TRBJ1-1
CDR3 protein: CASSGGTGNTEAFF
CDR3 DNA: TGCGCCAGCAGCGGTGGGACAGGAAACACTGAAGCTTTCTTT

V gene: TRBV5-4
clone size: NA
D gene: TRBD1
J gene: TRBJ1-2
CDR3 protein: CASSRRDSPYGYTF
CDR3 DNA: TGTGCCAGCAGCCGGCGGGACAGCCCGTATGGCTACACCTTC

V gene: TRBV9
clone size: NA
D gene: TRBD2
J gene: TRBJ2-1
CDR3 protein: CASSVIIAGRYNEQFF
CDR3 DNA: TGTGCCAGCAGCGTGATTATAGCGGGGAGGTACAATGAGCAGTTCTTC

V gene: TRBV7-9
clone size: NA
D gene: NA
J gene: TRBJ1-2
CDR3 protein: CASSRGGGSYGYTF
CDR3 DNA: TGTGCCAGCAGCCGAGGCGGGGGAAGCTATGGCTACACCTTC

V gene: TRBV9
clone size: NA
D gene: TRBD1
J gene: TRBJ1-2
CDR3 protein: CASSVEVDRGSNYGYTF
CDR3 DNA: TGTGCCAGCAGCGTAGAAGTTGACAGGGGATCTAACTATGGCTACACCTTC

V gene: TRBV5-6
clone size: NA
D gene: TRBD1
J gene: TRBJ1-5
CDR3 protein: CASSTTGTGGNQPQHF
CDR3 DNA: TGTGCCAGCAGCACTACCGGGACAGGGGGCAATCAGCCCCAGCATTTT

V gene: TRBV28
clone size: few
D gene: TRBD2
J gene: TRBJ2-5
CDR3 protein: CASSSVRGSVETQYF
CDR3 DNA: TGTGCCAGCAGCAGCGTGCGCGGGAGCGTGGAGACCCAGTACTTC

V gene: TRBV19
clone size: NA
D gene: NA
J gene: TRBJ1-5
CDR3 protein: CASSIAGNTYQPQHF
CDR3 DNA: TGTGCCAGTAGTATTGCAGGTAATACCTATCAGCCCCAGCATTTT